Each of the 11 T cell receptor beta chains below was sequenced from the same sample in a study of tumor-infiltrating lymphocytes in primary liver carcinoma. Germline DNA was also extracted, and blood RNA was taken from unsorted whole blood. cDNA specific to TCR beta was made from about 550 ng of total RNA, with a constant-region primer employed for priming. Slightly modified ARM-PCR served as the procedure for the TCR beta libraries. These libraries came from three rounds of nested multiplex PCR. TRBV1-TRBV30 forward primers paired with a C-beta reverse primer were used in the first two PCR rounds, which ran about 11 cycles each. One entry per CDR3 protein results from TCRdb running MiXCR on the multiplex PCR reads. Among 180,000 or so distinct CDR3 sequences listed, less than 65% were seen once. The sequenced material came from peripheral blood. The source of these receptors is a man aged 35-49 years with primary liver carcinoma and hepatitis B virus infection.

CDR3 protein: CASSPSGTEPDEQFF. DNA of the CDR3: TGTGCCAGCAGCCCGTCCGGGACAGAGCCAGATGAGCAGTTCTTC. V usage is TRBV11-1 and J usage is TRBJ2-1, with 7 bases aligning to TRBD1. The CDR3 runs to 15 residues. Germline V gene data show CDR1 as SGHAT and CDR2 as FQDESV (reference sequence). With 5 bases clipped from V and 8 bases from J, the junction kept 12 bases outside the gene matches.

CDR3 amino acids: CASDVGPKTRVSRSQLKAFF. Here the CDR3 DNA reads TGTGCCAGCGATGTGGGCCCCAAAACAAGGGTCTCGCGGTCCCAGTTGAAAGCTTTCTTT. The chain uses TRBV13 and TRBJ1-1; D gene uncertain. This CDR3 has 20 residues. Deletions cut 8 bases from V and 9 bases from J, with 40 bases between. Germline loops: CDR1 PRHDT, CDR2 FYEKMQ (reference sequence).

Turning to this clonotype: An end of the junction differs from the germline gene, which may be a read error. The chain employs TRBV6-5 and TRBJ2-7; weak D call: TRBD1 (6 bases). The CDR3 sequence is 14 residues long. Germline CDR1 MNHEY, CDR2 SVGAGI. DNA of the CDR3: TGTGCCAGCAGTCACTCGAACAGGGTCTACGAGCAGTACTTC. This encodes CASSHSNRVYEQYF.

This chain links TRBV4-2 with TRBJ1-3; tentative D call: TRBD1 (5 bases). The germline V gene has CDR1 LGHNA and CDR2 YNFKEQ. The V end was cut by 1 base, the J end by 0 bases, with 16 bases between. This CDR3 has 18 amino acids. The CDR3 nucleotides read TGTGCCAGCAGCCAAGCTTCCCGGGACGCCAGCTCTGGAAACACCATATATTTT. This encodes CASSQASRDASSGNTIYF.

DNA of the CDR3: TGTGCCAGCAGGGGACAGGGGACAAACTATGGCTACACCTTC. Its translation is CASRGQGTNYGYTF. The chain joins TRBV6-1 to TRBJ1-2; 10 bases fit TRBD1. Germline loops: CDR1 MNHNS, CDR2 SASEGT. V dropped 6 bases and J dropped 2; count of bases not matched to a gene: 3. This CDR3 region has 14 residues.

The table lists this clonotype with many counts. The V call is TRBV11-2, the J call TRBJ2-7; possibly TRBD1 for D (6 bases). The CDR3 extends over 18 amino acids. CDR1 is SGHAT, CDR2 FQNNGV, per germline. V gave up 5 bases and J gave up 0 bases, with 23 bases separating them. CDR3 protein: CASSQGNWRVSSSYEQYF. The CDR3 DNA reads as TGTGCCAGCAGCCAGGGGAATTGGCGGGTGTCCTCCTCCTACGAGCAGTACTTC.

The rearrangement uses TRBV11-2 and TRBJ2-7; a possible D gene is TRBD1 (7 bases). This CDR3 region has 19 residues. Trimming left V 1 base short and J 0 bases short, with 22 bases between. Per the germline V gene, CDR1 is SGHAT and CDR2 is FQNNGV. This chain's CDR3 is CASSLVFAGIRGHSYEQYF. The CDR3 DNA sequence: TGTGCCAGCAGCTTAGTGTTCGCGGGGATTAGGGGGCACTCCTACGAGCAGTACTTC. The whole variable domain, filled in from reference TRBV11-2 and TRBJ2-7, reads EAGVAQSPRYKIIEKRQSVAFWCNPISGHATLYWYQQILGQGPKLLIQFQNNGVVDDSQLPKDRFSAERLKGVDSTLKIQPAKLEDSAVYLCASSLVFAGIRGHSYEQYFGPGTRLTVT.

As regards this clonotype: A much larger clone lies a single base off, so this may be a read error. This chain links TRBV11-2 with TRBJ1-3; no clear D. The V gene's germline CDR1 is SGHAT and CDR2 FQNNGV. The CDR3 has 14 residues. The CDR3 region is CASSLDSSGNIIYF. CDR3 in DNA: TGTGCCAGCAGCTTAGATAGCTCTGGAAACATCATATATTTT.

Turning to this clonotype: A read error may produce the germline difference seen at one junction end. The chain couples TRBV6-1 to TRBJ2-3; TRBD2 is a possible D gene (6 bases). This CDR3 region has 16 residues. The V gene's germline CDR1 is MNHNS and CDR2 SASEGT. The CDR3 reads CASSVQAGRIPDMQYF. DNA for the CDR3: TGTGCCAGCAGTGTCCAGGCGGGACGGATACCAGATATGCAGTATTTT.

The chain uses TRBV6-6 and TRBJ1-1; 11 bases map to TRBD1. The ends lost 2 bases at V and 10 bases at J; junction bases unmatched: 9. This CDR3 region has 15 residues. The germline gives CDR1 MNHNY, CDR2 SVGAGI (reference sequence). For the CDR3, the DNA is TGTGCCAGCAGTTACCTGGGACAGGGGGATTGGAGAGCTTTCTTT. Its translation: CASSYLGQGDWRAFF.

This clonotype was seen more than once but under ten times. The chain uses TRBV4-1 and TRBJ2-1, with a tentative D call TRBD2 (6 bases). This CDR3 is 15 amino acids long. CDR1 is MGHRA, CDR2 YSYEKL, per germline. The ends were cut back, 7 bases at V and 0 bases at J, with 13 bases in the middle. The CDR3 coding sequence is TGCGCCAGCACCCTTCGGGAGACCTCCTACAATGAGCAGTTCTTC. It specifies CASTLRETSYNEQFF.